This T cell receptor (beta chain) was identified in a study of CD8+CD57+ T cells in acquired aplastic anemia. Study-level information: DNA from sorted CD4+ and CD8+ cells averaged about 3.2 ug.

V lost 4 bases, J lost 7 bases, and 11 bases lay in between. In germline, CDR1 is LGHNA, CDR2 YSLEER. The CDR3 totals 14 residues. According to the study, genomic DNA was the template for TCR beta VDJ and CDR3 profiling. MiXCR, run by TCRdb on the reads, gives a single entry per CDR3 protein. The sample contains some 130,000 distinct CDR3 sequences, less than 45% of which appear only once. The sequenced material came from sorted CD4+, CD8+, or CD8+CD57+ T cells (not recorded which) from PBMCs. This chain joins TRBV4-3 and TRBJ1-6, with D hard to call. The origin of this receptor is a human donor in good health, serving as a control. CDR3 residues: CASSLSSVNSPLHF. The CDR3 nucleotides read TGCGCCAGCAGCCTCTCTTCAGTCAATTCACCCCTCCACTTT.